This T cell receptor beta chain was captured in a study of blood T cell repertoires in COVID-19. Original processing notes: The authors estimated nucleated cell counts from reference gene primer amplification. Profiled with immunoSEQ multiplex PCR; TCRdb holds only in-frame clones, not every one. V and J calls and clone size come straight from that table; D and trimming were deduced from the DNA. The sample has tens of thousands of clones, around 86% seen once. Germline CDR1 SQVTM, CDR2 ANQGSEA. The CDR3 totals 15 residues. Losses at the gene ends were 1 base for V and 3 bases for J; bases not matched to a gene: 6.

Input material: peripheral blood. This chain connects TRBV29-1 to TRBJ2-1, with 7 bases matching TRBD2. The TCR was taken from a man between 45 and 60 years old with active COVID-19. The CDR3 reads CSVEGLARIYNEQFF. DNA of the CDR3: TGCAGCGTTGAAGGACTAGCCAGAATCTACAATGAGCAGTTCTTC.